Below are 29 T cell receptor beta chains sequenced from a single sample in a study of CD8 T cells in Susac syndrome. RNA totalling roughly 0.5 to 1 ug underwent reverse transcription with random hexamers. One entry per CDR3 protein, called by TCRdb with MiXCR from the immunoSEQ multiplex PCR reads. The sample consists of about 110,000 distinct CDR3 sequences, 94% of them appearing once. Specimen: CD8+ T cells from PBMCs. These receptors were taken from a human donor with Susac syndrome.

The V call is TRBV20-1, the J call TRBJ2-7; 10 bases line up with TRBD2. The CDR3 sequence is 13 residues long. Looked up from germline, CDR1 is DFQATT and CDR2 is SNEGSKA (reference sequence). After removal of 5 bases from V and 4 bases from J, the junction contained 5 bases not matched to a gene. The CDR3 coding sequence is TGCAGTGCTTCCGGGACTAGCGCTTACGAGCAGTACTTC. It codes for CSASGTSAYEQYF.

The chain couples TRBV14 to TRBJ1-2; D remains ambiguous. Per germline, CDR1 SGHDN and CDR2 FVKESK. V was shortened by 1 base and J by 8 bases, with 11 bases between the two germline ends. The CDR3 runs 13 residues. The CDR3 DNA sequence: TGTGCCAGCAGCCAAGGAGGGAGGGAGGGCTACACCTTC. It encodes CASSQGGREGYTF.

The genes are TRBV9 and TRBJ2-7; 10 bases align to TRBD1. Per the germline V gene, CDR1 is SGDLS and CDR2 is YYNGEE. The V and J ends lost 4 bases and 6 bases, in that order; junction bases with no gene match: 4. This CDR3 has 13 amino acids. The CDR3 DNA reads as TGTGCCAGCAGCAGCGGACAGGGGGGCGAGCAGTACTTC. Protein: CASSSGQGGEQYF.

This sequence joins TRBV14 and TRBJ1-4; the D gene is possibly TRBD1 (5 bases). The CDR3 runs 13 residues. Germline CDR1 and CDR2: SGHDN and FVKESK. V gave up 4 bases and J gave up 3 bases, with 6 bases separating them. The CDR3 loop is CASSRGANEKLFF. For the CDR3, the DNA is TGTGCCAGCAGCCGAGGGGCTAATGAAAAACTGTTTTTT.

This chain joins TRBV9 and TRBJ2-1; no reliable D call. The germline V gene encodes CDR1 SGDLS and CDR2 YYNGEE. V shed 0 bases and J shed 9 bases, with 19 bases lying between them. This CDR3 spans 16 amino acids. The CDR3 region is CASSVGSGREAGEQFF. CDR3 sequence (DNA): TGTGCCAGCAGCGTAGGATCGGGTAGGGAAGCCGGTGAGCAGTTCTTC.

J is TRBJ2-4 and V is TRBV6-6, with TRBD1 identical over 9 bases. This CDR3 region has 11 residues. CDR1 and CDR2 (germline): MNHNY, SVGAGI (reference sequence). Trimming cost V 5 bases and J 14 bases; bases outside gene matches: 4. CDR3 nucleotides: TGTGCCAGCAGTAGCGGGACAGGGAAGTACTTC. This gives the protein CASSSGTGKYF.

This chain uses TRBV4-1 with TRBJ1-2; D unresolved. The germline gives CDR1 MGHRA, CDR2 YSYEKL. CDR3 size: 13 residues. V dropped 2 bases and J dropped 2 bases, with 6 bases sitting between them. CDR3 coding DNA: TGCGCCAGCAGCCAACGCGGCAACTATGGCTACACCTTC. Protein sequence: CASSQRGNYGYTF.

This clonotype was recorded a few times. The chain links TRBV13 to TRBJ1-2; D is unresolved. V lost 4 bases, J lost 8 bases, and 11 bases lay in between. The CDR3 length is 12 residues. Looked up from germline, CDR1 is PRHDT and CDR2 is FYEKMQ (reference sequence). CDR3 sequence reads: CASSSTGDGYTF. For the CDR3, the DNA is TGTGCCAGCAGCTCGACGGGTGACGGCTACACCTTC.

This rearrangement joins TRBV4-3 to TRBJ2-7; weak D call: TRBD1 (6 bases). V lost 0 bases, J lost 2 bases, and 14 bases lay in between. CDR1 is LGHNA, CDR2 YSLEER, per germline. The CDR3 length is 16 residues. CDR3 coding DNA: TGCGCCAGCAGCCAAGAGTTTGGGGGCCTGCCCTACGAGCAGTACTTC. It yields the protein CASSQEFGGLPYEQYF.

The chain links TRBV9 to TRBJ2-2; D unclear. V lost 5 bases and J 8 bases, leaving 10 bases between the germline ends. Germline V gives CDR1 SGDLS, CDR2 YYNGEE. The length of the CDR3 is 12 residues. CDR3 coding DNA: TGTGCCAGCAGTCCCCAGGCTGGGGAGCTGTTTTTT. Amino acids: CASSPQAGELFF. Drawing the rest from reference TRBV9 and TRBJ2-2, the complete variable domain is DSGVTQTPKHLITATGQRVTLRCSPRSGDLSVYWYQQSLDQGLQFLIQYYNGEERAKGNILERFSAQQFPDLHSELNLSSLELGDSALYFCASSPQAGELFFGEGSRLTVL.

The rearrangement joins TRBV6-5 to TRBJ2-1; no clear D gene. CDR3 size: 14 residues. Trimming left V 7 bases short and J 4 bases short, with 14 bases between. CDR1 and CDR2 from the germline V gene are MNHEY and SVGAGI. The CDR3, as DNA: TGTGCCAGCATTCCGGTACTTGGATACAATGAGCAGTTCTTC. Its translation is CASIPVLGYNEQFF.

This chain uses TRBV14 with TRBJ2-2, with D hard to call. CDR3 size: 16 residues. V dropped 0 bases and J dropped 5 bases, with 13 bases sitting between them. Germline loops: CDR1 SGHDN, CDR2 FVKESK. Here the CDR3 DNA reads TGTGCCAGCAGCCAAGATTATCCGGGCCAGACCGGGGAGCTGTTTTTT. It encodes CASSQDYPGQTGELFF.

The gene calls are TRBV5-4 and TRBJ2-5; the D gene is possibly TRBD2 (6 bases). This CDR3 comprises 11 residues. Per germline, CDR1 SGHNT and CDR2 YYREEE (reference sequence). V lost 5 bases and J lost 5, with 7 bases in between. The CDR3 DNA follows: TGTGCCAGCAGGGCGGGGGAGACCCAGTACTTC. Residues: CASRAGETQYF. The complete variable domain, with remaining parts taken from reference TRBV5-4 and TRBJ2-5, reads ETGVTQSPTHLIKTRGQQVTLRCSSQSGHNTVSWYQQALGQGPQFIFQYYREEENGRGNFPPRFSGLQFPNYSSELNVNALELDDSALYLCASRAGETQYFGPGTRLLVL.

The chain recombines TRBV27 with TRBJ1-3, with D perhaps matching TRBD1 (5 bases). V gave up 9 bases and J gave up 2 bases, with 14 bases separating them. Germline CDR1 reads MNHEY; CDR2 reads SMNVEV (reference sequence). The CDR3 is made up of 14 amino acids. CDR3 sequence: CASSEGTAGNTIYF. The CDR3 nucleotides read TGTGCCAGTTCGGAGGGGACCGCTGGAAACACCATATATTTT.

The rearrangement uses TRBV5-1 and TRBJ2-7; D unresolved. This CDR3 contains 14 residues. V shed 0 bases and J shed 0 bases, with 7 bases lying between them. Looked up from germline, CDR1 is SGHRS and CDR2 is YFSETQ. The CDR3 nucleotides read TGCGCCAGCAGCTTGGGGACCGACTCCTACGAGCAGTACTTC. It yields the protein CASSLGTDSYEQYF.

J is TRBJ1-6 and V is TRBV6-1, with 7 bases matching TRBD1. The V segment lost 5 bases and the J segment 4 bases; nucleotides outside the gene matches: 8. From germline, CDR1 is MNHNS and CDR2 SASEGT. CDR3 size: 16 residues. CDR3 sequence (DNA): TGTGCCAGCAGTCCTGCACGGGGACAGTATAATTCACCCCTCCACTTT. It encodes CASSPARGQYNSPLHF.

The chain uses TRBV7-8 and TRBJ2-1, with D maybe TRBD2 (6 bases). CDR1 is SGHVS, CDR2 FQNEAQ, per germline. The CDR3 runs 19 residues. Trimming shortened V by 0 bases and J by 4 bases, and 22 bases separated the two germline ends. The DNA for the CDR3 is TGTGCCAGCAGCTTAGCGGCCCCCCTCCGCGGGGCGCCATACAATGAGCAGTTCTTC. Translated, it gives CASSLAAPLRGAPYNEQFF.

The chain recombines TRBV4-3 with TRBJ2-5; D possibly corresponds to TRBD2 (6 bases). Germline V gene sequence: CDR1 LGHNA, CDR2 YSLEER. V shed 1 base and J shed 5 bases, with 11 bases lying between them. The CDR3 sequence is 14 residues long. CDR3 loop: CASSQVDSGETQYF. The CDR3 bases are TGCGCCAGCAGCCAAGTCGACAGCGGGGAGACCCAGTACTTC.

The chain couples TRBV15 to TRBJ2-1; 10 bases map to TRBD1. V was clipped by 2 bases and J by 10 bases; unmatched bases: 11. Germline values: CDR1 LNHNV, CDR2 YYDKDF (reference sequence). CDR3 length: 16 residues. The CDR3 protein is CATSRPRQGAVWEQFF. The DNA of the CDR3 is TGTGCCACCAGCAGACCTCGACAGGGGGCGGTCTGGGAGCAGTTCTTC.

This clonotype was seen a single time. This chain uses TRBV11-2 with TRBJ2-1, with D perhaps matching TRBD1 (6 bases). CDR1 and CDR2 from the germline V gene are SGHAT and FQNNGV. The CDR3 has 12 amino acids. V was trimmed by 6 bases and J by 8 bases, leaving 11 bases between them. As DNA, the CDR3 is TGTGCCAGCAGAATACAGGGCGATGAGCAGTTCTTC. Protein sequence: CASRIQGDEQFF.

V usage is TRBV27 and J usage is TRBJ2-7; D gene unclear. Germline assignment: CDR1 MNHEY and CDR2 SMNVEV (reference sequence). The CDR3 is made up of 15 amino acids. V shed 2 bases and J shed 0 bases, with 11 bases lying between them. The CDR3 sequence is CASSLTAASSYEQYF. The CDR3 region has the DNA TGTGCCAGCAGTTTAACGGCTGCCAGCTCCTACGAGCAGTACTTC.

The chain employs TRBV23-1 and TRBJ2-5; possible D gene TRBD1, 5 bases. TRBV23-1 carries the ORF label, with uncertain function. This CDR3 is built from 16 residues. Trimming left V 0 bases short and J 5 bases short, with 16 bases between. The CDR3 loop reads CASSQSGVSRFETQYF. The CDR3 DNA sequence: TGCGCCAGCAGTCAATCAGGGGTGTCCAGGTTTGAGACCCAGTACTTC.

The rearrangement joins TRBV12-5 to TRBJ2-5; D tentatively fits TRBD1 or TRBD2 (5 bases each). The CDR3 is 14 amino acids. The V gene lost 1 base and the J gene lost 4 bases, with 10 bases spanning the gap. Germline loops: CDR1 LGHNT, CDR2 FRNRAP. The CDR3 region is CASGLGDGIETQYF. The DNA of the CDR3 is TGTGCTAGTGGTTTGGGGGACGGAATAGAGACCCAGTACTTC.

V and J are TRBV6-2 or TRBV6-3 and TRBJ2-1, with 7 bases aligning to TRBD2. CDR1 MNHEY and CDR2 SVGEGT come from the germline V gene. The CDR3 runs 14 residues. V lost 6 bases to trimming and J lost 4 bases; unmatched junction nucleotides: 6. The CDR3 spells CASSSGLLYNEQFF. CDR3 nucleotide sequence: TGTGCCAGCAGCTCGGGACTACTATACAATGAGCAGTTCTTC.

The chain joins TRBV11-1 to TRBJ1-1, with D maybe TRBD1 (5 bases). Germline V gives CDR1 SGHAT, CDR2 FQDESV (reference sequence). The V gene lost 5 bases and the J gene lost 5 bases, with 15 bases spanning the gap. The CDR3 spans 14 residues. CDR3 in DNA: TGTGCCAGCAGCCCGTCGGCAGGGTGGACTGAAGCTTTCTTT. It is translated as CASSPSAGWTEAFF.

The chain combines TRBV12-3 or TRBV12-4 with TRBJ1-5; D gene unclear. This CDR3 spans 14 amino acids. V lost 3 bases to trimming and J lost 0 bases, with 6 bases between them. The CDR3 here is CASSFADSNQPQHF. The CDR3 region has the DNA TGTGCCAGCAGTTTTGCCGATAGCAATCAGCCCCAGCATTTT.

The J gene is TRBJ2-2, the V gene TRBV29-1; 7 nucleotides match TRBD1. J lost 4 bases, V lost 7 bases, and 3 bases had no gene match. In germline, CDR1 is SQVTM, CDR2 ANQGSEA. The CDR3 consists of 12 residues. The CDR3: CSGQGGTGELFF. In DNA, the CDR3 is TGCAGCGGACAGGGCGGCACCGGGGAGCTGTTTTTT.

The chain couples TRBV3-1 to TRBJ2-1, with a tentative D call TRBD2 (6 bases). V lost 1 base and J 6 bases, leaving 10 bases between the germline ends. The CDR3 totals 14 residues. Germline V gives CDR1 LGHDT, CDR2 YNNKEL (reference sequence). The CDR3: CASSQGGGVNEQFF. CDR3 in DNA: TGTGCCAGCAGCCAAGGAGGAGGGGTCAATGAGCAGTTCTTC.

The CDR3 sequence is CASSLGGDYGYTF. CDR3 nucleotides: TGTGCCAGCAGCCTTGGGGGGGACTATGGCTACACCTTC. The rearrangement uses TRBV7-9 and TRBJ1-2; D is perhaps TRBD1 (5 bases). V lost 5 bases to trimming and J lost 3 bases, with 10 bases between them. This CDR3 has 13 residues. CDR1 is SEHNR, CDR2 FQNEAQ, per germline (reference sequence).